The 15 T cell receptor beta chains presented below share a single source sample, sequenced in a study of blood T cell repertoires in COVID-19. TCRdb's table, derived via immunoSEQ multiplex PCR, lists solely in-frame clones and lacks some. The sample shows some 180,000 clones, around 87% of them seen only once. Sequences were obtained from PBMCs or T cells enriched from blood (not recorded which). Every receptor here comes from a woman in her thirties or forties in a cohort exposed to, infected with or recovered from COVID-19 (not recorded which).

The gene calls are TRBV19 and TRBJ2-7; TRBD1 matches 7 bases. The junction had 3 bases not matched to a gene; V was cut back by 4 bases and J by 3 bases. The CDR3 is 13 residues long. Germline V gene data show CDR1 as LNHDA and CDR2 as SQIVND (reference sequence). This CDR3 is CASSRQGLYEQYF. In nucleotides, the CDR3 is TGTGCCAGTAGTAGACAGGGCCTCTACGAGCAGTACTTC.

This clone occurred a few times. The CDR3 nucleotides are TGTGCCAGCAGTTTATCGGGGGGGCCTGGAAACACCATATATTTT. Translated: CASSLSGGPGNTIYF. The chain couples TRBV27 to TRBJ1-3, with D maybe TRBD1 (6 bases). Trimming removed 0 bases at V and 2 bases at J, with 8 bases between. Germline lookup yields CDR1 MNHEY and CDR2 SMNVEV (reference sequence). The CDR3 is made up of 15 amino acids.

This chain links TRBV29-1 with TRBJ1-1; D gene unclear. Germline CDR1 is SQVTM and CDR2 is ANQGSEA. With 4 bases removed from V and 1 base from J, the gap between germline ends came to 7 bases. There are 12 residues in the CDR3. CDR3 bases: TGCAGCGTTGCGCGGGGGAACACTGAAGCTTTCTTT. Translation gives CSVARGNTEAFF.

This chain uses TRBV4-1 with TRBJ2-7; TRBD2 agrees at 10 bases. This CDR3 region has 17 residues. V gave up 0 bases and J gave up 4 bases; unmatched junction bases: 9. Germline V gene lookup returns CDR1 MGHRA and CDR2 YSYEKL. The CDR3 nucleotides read TGCGCCAGCAGCCAAGACATCAGCGGGAGGGCCTTGTACGAGCAGTACTTC. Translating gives CASSQDISGRALYEQYF.

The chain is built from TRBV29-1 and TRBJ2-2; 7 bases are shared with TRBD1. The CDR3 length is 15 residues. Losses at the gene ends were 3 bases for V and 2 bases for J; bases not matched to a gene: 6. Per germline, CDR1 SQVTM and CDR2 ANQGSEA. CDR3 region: CSVDEGQLNTGELFF. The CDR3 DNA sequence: TGCAGCGTTGATGAGGGACAGCTTAACACCGGGGAGCTGTTTTTT.

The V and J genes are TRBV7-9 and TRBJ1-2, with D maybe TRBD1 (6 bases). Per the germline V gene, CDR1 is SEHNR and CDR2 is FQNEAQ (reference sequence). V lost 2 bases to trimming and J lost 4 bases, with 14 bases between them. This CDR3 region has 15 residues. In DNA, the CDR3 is TGTGCCAGCAGCTTAACCCCCCCAGGGGTCTATGGCTACACCTTC. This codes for CASSLTPPGVYGYTF.

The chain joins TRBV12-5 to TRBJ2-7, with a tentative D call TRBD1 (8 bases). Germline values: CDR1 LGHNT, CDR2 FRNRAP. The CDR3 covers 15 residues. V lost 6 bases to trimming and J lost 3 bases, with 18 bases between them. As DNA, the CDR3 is TGTGCTAGTGGGGGAGGGACAGGCCTTAACTACGAGCAGTACTTC. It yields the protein CASGGGTGLNYEQYF. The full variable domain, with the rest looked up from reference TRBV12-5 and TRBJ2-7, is DARVTQTPRHKVTEMGQEVTMRCQPILGHNTVFWYRQTMMQGLELLAYFRNRAPLDDSGMPKDRFSAEMPDATLATLKIQPSEPRDSAVYFCASGGGTGLNYEQYFGPGTRLTVT.

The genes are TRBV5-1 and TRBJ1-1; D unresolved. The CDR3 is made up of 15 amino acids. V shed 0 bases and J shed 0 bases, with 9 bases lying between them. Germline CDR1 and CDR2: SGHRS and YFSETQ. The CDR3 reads CASSLGEVLNTEAFF. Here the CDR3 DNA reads TGCGCCAGCAGCTTGGGTGAGGTTCTGAACACTGAAGCTTTCTTT.

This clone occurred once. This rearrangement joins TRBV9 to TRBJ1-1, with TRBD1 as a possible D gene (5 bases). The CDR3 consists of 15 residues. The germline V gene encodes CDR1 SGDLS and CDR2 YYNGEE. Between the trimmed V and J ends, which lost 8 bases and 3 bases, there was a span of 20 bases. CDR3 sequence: CASSLRGKGDTEAFF. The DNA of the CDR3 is TGTGCCAGTAGCCTACGGGGGAAAGGGGACACTGAAGCTTTCTTT.

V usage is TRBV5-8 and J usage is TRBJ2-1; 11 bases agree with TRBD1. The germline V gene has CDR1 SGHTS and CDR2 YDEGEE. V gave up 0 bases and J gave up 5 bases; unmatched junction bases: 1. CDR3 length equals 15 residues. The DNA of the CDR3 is TGTGCCAGCAGCTTGGGGACAGGGGGCAACAATGAGCAGTTCTTC. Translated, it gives CASSLGTGGNNEQFF.

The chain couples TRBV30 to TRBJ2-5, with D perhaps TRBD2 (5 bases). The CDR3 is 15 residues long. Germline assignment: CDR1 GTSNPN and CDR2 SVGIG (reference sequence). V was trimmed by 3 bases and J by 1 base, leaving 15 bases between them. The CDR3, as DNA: TGTGCCTGGAGCTCCCAGCCCGGAGGCCAAGAGACCCAGTACTTC. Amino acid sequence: CAWSSQPGGQETQYF.

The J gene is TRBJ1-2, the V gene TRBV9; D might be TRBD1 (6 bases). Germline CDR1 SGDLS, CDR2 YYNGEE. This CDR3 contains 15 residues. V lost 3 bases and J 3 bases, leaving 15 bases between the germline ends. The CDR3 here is CASSAEDSSYYGYTF. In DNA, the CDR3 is TGTGCCAGCAGCGCGGAGGACAGTTCTTACTATGGCTACACCTTC.

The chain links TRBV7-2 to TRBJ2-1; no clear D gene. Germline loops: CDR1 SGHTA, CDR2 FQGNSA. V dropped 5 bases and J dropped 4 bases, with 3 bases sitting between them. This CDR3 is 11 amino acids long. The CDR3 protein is CASSPYNEQFF. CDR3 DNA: TGTGCCAGCAGCCCATACAATGAGCAGTTCTTC.

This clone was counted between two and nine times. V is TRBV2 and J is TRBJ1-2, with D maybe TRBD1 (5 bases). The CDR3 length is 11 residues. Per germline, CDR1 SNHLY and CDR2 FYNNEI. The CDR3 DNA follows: TGTGCTCAGGGAGGGCTGGATGGCTACACCTTC. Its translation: CAQGGLDGYTF.

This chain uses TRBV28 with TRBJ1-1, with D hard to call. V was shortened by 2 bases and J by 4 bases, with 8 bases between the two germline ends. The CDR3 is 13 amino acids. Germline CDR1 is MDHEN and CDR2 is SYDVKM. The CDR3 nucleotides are TGTGCCAGCAGTTTAGTCGGAGTCACTGAAGCTTTCTTT. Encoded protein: CASSLVGVTEAFF.